This T cell receptor (beta chain) originates from a study of cytomegalovirus exposure and HLA in healthy donors. This CDR3 has 16 amino acids. In germline, CDR1 is MNHEY, CDR2 SMNVEV (reference sequence). After removal of 4 bases from V and 1 base from J, the junction contained 6 bases not matched to a gene. The primer mix had 60 Vbeta and 13 Jbeta primers. Only in-frame clones appear in the TCRdb table, and some are missing; sequencing was by immunoSEQ multiplex PCR. The table records some 120,000 clones, over 60% of them present only once. The specimen sequenced was PBMCs. The TCR originated in a human donor in good health. The chain joins TRBV27 to TRBJ2-2; 7 positions agree with TRBD1. CDR3 coding DNA: TGTGCCAGCAGTTCCCACAGGGGCTGGAACACCGGGGAGCTGTTTTTT. Encoded protein: CASSSHRGWNTGELFF.